This TCR beta chain came from a study of CD8+CD57+ T cells in acquired aplastic anemia. Study-wide background: Yields of DNA that came from sorted CD4+ and CD8+ cells averaged roughly 3.3 ug.

It was genomic DNA that served as the template for profiling TCR beta VDJ and CDR3. Each CDR3 protein is one row after TCRdb ran MiXCR on the reads. The profile covers 200,000 to 250,000 distinct CDR3 sequences, with almost 50% appearing a single time and about 20% taken by the ten largest. On this clonotype itself: What it binds is not known. At one boundary the junction diverges from the germline segment, which might be a read error.

Broader study findings: Researchers report that twenty-nine CD8+ CDR3 sequences appeared in both patients and controls.

Germline V CDR1 and CDR2: SGHTA, FQGNSA. This CDR3 contains 15 residues. Patients who underwent sequencing had shown CD8+CD57+ cell expansion by flow cytometry. The chain joins TRBV7-2 to TRBJ2-7; possibly TRBD2 for D (6 bases). This clonotype was sampled from a human donor with aplastic anemia. Sequencing was done on a sample of sorted CD4+, CD8+, or CD8+CD57+ T cells (not recorded which) from PBMCs. CDR3 amino acids: CASSLGRTSTYEQYF. The DNA for the CDR3 is TGTGCCAGTAGCTTAGGGAGGACTTCAACCTACGAGCAGTACTTC.